Reported below is one T cell receptor beta chain. These data belong to a study of blood T cell repertoires in COVID-19. Study details: Sites across the United States, Italy and Spain contributed samples from acute and convalescent COVID-19.

Germline values: CDR1 MNHEY, CDR2 SVGAGI. Trimming shortened V by 6 bases and J by 5 bases, and 13 bases separated the two germline ends. The length of the CDR3 is 14 residues. The method was immunoSEQ multiplex PCR; TCRdb's version includes in-frame clones alone and lacks a portion of them. This repertoire shows approximately 300,000 clones, around 87% found once; its top ten account for roughly 5%. This chain joins TRBV6-5 and TRBJ2-2; D is undetermined. The sequenced sample consisted of PBMCs or T cells enriched from blood (not recorded which). The source of this sequence is a woman in her twenties or thirties who had recovered from COVID-19. In nucleotides, the CDR3 is TGTGCCAGCAGCCTCACCCCCAGGACCGGGGAGCTGTTTTTT. Protein sequence: CASSLTPRTGELFF.